This TCR beta chain was identified during a study of cytomegalovirus exposure and HLA in healthy donors. This CDR3 is built from 14 residues. Germline assignment: CDR1 LNHNV and CDR2 YYDKDF (reference sequence). Trimming removed 8 bases from V and 2 bases from J; junction bases left unmatched: 5. Using immunoSEQ multiplex PCR, the repertoire was profiled, and TCRdb retains in-frame clones only, with some absent. The data hold hundreds of thousands of clones, with roughly 84% observed a single time. The source material was PBMCs. The chain has TRBV15 and TRBJ2-2; TRBD1 agrees at 7 bases. This TCR derives from a man between 18 and 29 years old in good health and CMV-seropositive. CDR3 amino acids: CATGTDFNTGELFF. The DNA of the CDR3 is TGTGCCACCGGGACAGACTTCAACACCGGGGAGCTGTTTTTT. The full variable domain, rest sourced from reference TRBV15 and TRBJ2-2, is DAMVIQNPRYQVTQFGKPVTLSCSQTLNHNVMYWYQQKSSQAPKLLFHYYDKDFNNEADTPDNFQSRRPNTSFCFLDIRSPGLGDTAMYLCATGTDFNTGELFFGEGSRLTVL.